These 5 T cell receptor beta chains share one sample of origin, sequenced in a study of cytomegalovirus exposure and HLA in healthy donors. 13 Jbeta primers and 60 Vbeta primers were used for the PCR. Clones were sequenced by immunoSEQ multiplex PCR, and TCRdb holds only the in-frame ones, with some missing. Of about 95,000 clones in the sample, about 81% were seen once. Sequencing was performed on PBMCs. All receptors derive from a man aged 18 to 29 in good health and CMV-seropositive.

The chain links TRBV7-2 to TRBJ1-5; maybe TRBD1 (6 bases). CDR1 is SGHTA and CDR2 is FQGNSA in the germline V gene. Between the trimmed V and J ends, which lost 4 bases and 4 bases, there was a span of 8 bases. The CDR3 runs to 13 residues. The CDR3 loop is CASSSGQNQPQHF. The CDR3 DNA reads as TGTGCCAGCAGCTCTGGACAGAATCAGCCCCAGCATTTT.

The rearrangement joins TRBV9 to TRBJ2-4; TRBD2 is a possible D gene (5 bases). The V and J ends lost 4 bases and 3 bases respectively, with 14 bases between them. The CDR3 has 15 residues. Looked up from germline, CDR1 is SGDLS and CDR2 is YYNGEE. The CDR3 DNA reads TGTGCCAGCAGCAAAGAAGGGAGCGGCAAAAACATTCAGTACTTC. It specifies CASSKEGSGKNIQYF.

The rearrangement links TRBV29-1 to TRBJ1-1, with unresolved D. The CDR3 has 12 amino acids. V shed 4 bases and J shed 3 bases, with 9 bases lying between them. CDR1 is SQVTM, CDR2 ANQGSEA, per germline. CDR3 protein: CSVGLRDTEAFF. The CDR3 DNA reads TGCAGCGTTGGGTTACGGGACACTGAAGCTTTCTTT.

The V and J genes are TRBV5-1 and TRBJ1-4; no clear D gene. The germline V gene encodes CDR1 SGHRS and CDR2 YFSETQ. The length of the CDR3 is 17 residues. V was pared by 4 bases and J by 4 bases, with 20 bases between. This CDR3 reads CASSPTSDGLLNEKLFF. The CDR3 DNA reads TGCGCCAGCAGCCCGACCTCGGACGGACTTCTTAATGAAAAACTGTTTTTT.

This chain uses TRBV29-1 with TRBJ1-3, with D possibly TRBD1 on 6 matching bases. V lost 2 bases and J 2 bases, leaving 13 bases between the germline ends. CDR1 is SQVTM and CDR2 is ANQGSEA in the germline V gene. The length of the CDR3 is 15 residues. The CDR3 loop is CSVEYITGTGNTIYF. The CDR3 DNA reads as TGCAGCGTTGAATACATTACAGGGACTGGAAACACCATATATTTT.